The clone carrying this TCR beta chain was recorded a few times. The target antigen is unknown. This sample stems from a study of vaccination effects on CD4 cells after COVID-19. Study information: The ViraFEST assay expanded antigen-specific CD4+ T cells with viral peptide pools before sequencing. Specimens were obtained from a couple of convalescent patients 16 days and one week prior to vaccination.

Broader study findings: Sampling in the study covered few convalescent patients and included no early post-infection timepoints.

Researchers isolated CD4+ T cells once around 11 days of culture had elapsed. According to PCR results, the person was infected with SARS-CoV-2 between March and December 2020. This CDR3 spans 15 amino acids. V lost 4 bases to trimming and J lost 1 base, with 14 bases between them. Per the germline V gene, CDR1 is SGHRS and CDR2 is YFSETQ. Here immunoSEQ multiplex PCR was the method, and the copy in TCRdb shows in-frame clones only, minus some. There are 50,000 to 70,000 clones in the sample; under 85% occur only once, and less than 25% lies in the top ten. Here the sequenced sample was CD4+ T cells from PBMCs cultured without peptide, taken before COVID-19 vaccination. This TCR was recovered from a human donor who had a prior SARS-CoV-2 infection. The chain employs TRBV5-1 and TRBJ1-1; D is unclear. The CDR3 DNA sequence: TGCGCCAGCAGCCGAGAACCTCACCAGAACACTGAAGCTTTCTTT. This gives the protein CASSREPHQNTEAFF. Variable domain in full (rest from reference TRBV5-1 and TRBJ1-1): KAGVTQTPRYLIKTRGQQVTLSCSPISGHRSVSWYQQTPGQGLQFLFEYFSETQRNKGNFPGRFSGRQFSNSRSEMNVSTLELGDSALYLCASSREPHQNTEAFFGQGTRLTVV.